These 11 T cell receptor beta chains were all obtained from the same sample, sequenced in a study of blood T cell repertoires in COVID-19. Generated by immunoSEQ multiplex PCR, the TCRdb table keeps only in-frame clones and is missing some. Of about 280,000 clones listed, 70% to 90% were seen once; the top ten hold 5.1%. Sequencing was performed on peripheral blood. Receptors originate from a man between 45 and 60 years old with active or convalescent COVID-19.

The gene calls are TRBV7-9 and TRBJ2-1; TRBD2 matches 8 bases. CDR3 length: 14 residues. Germline values: CDR1 SEHNR, CDR2 FQNEAQ (reference sequence). V shed 3 bases, J shed 9 bases, and the junction held 7 bases outside the gene matches. The CDR3 DNA follows: TGTGCCAGCAGCTTCGACGGGAGGGTTACTGAGCAGTTCTTC. Translating gives CASSFDGRVTEQFF.

The V and J genes are TRBV6-4 and TRBJ2-5, with TRBD1 as a possible D gene (5 bases). Trimming stripped 5 bases from V and 1 base from J, with 14 bases between. CDR1 and CDR2 from the germline V gene are MRHNA and SNTAGT. The CDR3 has 15 residues. CDR3 protein: CASSITLGPQETQYF. The DNA of the CDR3 is TGTGCCAGCAGTATTACCCTGGGGCCCCAAGAGACCCAGTACTTC.

V and J are TRBV5-6 and TRBJ2-7; a weak D match, TRBD1 (6 bases). Germline assignment: CDR1 SGHDT and CDR2 YYEEEE. This CDR3 comprises 13 residues. Trimming shortened V by 2 bases and J by 3 bases, and 9 bases separated the two germline ends. CDR3 region: CASSLEQGYEQYF. Written as DNA, the CDR3 is TGTGCCAGCAGCTTAGAACAGGGCTACGAGCAGTACTTC.

The chain couples TRBV9 to TRBJ2-4, with TRBD2 matching over 7 bases. Germline V gene data show CDR1 as SGDLS and CDR2 as YYNGEE. This CDR3 spans 17 amino acids. The J segment lost 5 bases and the V segment lost 0 bases, leaving 11 bases of the junction unmatched. The CDR3 DNA sequence: TGTGCCAGCAGCGTAGAGGCGGGAGAAGGTCAAGAAAACATTCAGTACTTC. It yields the protein CASSVEAGEGQENIQYF. The complete variable domain, with remaining parts taken from reference TRBV9 and TRBJ2-4, reads DSGVTQTPKHLITATGQRVTLRCSPRSGDLSVYWYQQSLDQGLQFLIQYYNGEERAKGNILERFSAQQFPDLHSELNLSSLELGDSALYFCASSVEAGEGQENIQYFGAGTRLSVL.

CDR3 coding DNA: TGTGCCAGCAGCTCTGGGACAGGGAAATATGAGCAGTTCTTC. The encoded protein is CASSSGTGKYEQFF. V is TRBV3-1 (or the pseudogene TRBV3-2) and J is TRBJ2-1; TRBD1 matches at 9 bases. Germline CDR1 and CDR2: LGHDT and YNNKEL (reference sequence). CDR3 length equals 14 residues. The junction had 7 bases not matched to a gene; V was cut back by 5 bases and J by 8 bases.

V and J are TRBV23-1 and TRBJ1-5, with 7 bases aligning to TRBD1. TRBV23-1 has ORF status, its function being uncertain. With 2 bases clipped from V and 5 bases from J, the junction kept 18 bases outside the gene matches. The CDR3 is 19 residues long. CDR3 sequence: CASSQVWDSLPVIYQPQHF. DNA of the CDR3: TGCGCCAGCAGTCAAGTCTGGGACAGCCTTCCTGTGATTTATCAGCCCCAGCATTTT.

V gene TRBV10-3 combines with J gene TRBJ2-1; the match to TRBD2 covers 15 bases. V shed 3 bases, J shed 6 bases, and the junction held 9 bases outside the gene matches. There are 18 residues in the CDR3. Germline CDR1 reads ENHRY; CDR2 reads SYGVKD. The CDR3 loop reads CAISDPMGLAGGLNEQFF. CDR3 DNA sequence: TGTGCCATCAGTGACCCGATGGGACTAGCGGGAGGACTCAATGAGCAGTTCTTC.

The V and J genes are TRBV2 and TRBJ2-1; TRBD2 is a possible D gene (5 bases). The CDR3 runs 13 residues. Germline lookup yields CDR1 SNHLY and CDR2 FYNNEI. V was clipped by 6 bases and J by 7 bases, with 13 bases between them. Here the CDR3 reads CASRRGLGNEQFF. In nucleotides, the CDR3 is TGTGCCAGCAGACGCGGGTTAGGGAATGAGCAGTTCTTC.

J is TRBJ2-7 and V is TRBV10-3, with 7 bases fitting TRBD2. CDR3 length: 11 residues. V shed 11 bases and J 4 bases; nucleotides not matched to a gene: 5. Germline V gene sequence: CDR1 ENHRY, CDR2 SYGVKD. The CDR3 spells CASGGGYEQYF. Written as DNA, the CDR3 is TGTGCCTCCGGGGGAGGGTACGAGCAGTACTTC.

J is TRBJ1-4 and V is TRBV7-9, with D tentatively TRBD1 (5 bases). The V gene's germline CDR1 is SEHNR and CDR2 FQNEAQ (reference sequence). Trimming left V 5 bases short and J 4 bases short, with 14 bases between. The CDR3 has 15 amino acids. CDR3 sequence (DNA): TGTGCCAGCAGCCGTAGGACACAGAATAATGAAAAACTGTTTTTT. Encoded protein: CASSRRTQNNEKLFF.

CDR3 in DNA: TGTGCCAGCAGCTTGCGGGGACTAGGCCCGGGGGAGCAGTTCTTC. Residues: CASSLRGLGPGEQFF. The chain is built from TRBV5-4 and TRBJ2-1; 8 bases align to TRBD2. CDR1 is SGHNT, CDR2 YYREEE, per germline (reference sequence). With V trimmed by 1 base and J by 10 bases, 10 bases remained unmatched. The CDR3 is 15 residues long. Based on the CDR3 plus reference TRBV5-4 and TRBJ2-1, the full variable domain is ETGVTQSPTHLIKTRGQQVTLRCSSQSGHNTVSWYQQALGQGPQFIFQYYREEENGRGNFPPRFSGLQFPNYSSELNVNALELDDSALYLCASSLRGLGPGEQFFGPGTRLTVL.